Sequencing of this T cell receptor beta chain was carried out in a study of blood T cell repertoires in COVID-19 (dated by TCRdb to 2020 to 2021). Background on the whole study: Samples covering the acute and convalescent phases of COVID-19 were provided by collaborators in the United States, Italy and Spain. The prospective study material was composed of cDNA or gDNA derived from T cells, B-cell-depleted T cells, or PBMCs. Deeply sampled blood TCRbeta repertoires from subjects exposed to, actively infected with, or recovered from COVID-19 were included in the dataset. A freely available public database, intended as a resource for researchers studying the immune response to SARS-CoV-2, is where the repertoires were released. Samples were obtained from the ongoing ImmuneRACE study (first 160 participants) and from some 1,300 subjects provided by 6 global collaborators. Nearly every sample came with metadata listing a de-identified subject ID, COVID-19 status, age in years and sex. HLA class I and class II types, where available, came from metadata supplied by the sample provider rather than from assay-based typing. Results and caveats for the whole study, not just this receptor: The quantity of clinical and demographic metadata differed by source and by participant and was supplied without curation.

TCRbeta CDR3 regions were amplified from genomic DNA using the immunoSEQ Assay, a bias-controlled multiplex PCR. Per the authors' processing: The number of nucleated cells in each sample was estimated by amplification of reference gene primers within the assay. To quantify the absolute abundance of each unique TCRbeta CDR3 rearrangement, sequence reads were collapsed and filtered. For each sample, productive Simpson clonality was calculated as the square root of Simpson's diversity index over productive rearrangements. Imported from immuneACCESS, the table was reduced by TCRdb to in-frame sequences with V and J called. These copies leave out some clones; in studies compared against another copy, an unresolved V gene accounts for under half, and the cause of the remainder is not known. From that table come the V and J calls and clone size; the DNA was used to work out D and trimming. The sample records about 160,000 clones, 82% of which are singletons. 7% of the sample is held by the ten biggest clonotypes.

Taken from the germline V gene, the CDR1 and CDR2 loops are SGDLS and YYNGEE. The CDR3, from cysteine to phenylalanine, totals 16 residues. The CDR3 DNA has 48 bases and is translated from base 1. V gives up 2 bases and J gives up 6 bases, and the segment between their germline ends measures 18 bases. One collaborating source in Seattle enrolled patients while the patients were actively infected and followed the patients over time throughout the course of disease. The collaborating institutions used their own protocols to collect whole blood in K2EDTA tubes. For TCRbeta analysis, collaborators shipped samples as frozen whole blood, isolated PBMCs, or DNA extracted from either of those sample types. Concerning this clone itself: What antigen it recognizes has not been identified. No much larger clonotype is one base removed from it; base qualities were not supplied.

This TCR was recovered from a woman between 40 and 50 years old with COVID-19, enrolled during active disease. Input material: peripheral blood. The chain employs TRBV9 and TRBJ2-1; TRBD2 could be the D gene, as 7 bases match. The nucleotides are TGTGCCAGCAGCGTGGGGGGGCTAGGAGGGACCAATGAGCAGTTCTTC. It specifies CASSVGGLGGTNEQFF.